The next 29 T cell receptor beta chains were all read from a single sample in a study of radiotherapy plus CTLA-4 blockade in lung cancer. Produced via immunoSEQ multiplex PCR; TCRdb's table is partial and in-frame only. The table records about 31,000 clones, 78% of them present only once. This specimen was peripheral blood, taken from a patient treated with radiotherapy plus ipilimumab. Source of these receptors: a human donor with non-small cell lung cancer who had stable disease on radiotherapy plus ipilimumab.

This clone showed up just a few times. The V call is TRBV6-5, the J call TRBJ2-2; D remains ambiguous. The CDR3 sequence is 14 residues long. V was trimmed by 6 bases and J by 2 bases, leaving 10 bases between them. The V gene's germline CDR1 is MNHEY and CDR2 SVGAGI. CDR3 residues: CASRTSSNTGELFF. The CDR3 region has the DNA TGTGCCAGCAGAACTTCATCTAACACCGGGGAGCTGTTTTTT.

The V and J genes are TRBV18 and TRBJ2-2; D gene unclear. The V gene lost 2 bases and the J gene lost 1 base, with 2 bases spanning the gap. The CDR3 is 13 residues long. The germline V gene encodes CDR1 KGHSH and CDR2 LQKENI. DNA of the CDR3: TGTGCCAGCTCACCAGGGAACACCGGGGAGCTGTTTTTT. This translates into CASSPGNTGELFF.

This rearrangement joins TRBV18 to TRBJ1-1; 10 bases are shared with TRBD1. Looked up from germline, CDR1 is KGHSH and CDR2 is LQKENI. With 2 bases clipped from V and 11 bases from J, the junction kept 14 bases outside the gene matches. The CDR3 covers 16 residues. The CDR3 loop reads CASSPMELGQGYSAFF. CDR3 bases: TGTGCCAGCTCACCAATGGAACTGGGACAGGGGTATAGTGCTTTCTTT.

The J gene is TRBJ1-2, the V gene TRBV7-8; D unclear. Trimming removed 4 bases at V and 5 bases at J, with 11 bases between. CDR1 is SGHVS, CDR2 FQNEAQ, per germline. This CDR3 comprises 13 residues. Written as DNA, the CDR3 is TGTGCCAGCAGCTACGACGGACTATATGGCTACACCTTC. Encoded protein: CASSYDGLYGYTF.

V gene TRBV6-5 combines with J gene TRBJ1-2, with 7 nucleotides matching TRBD1. This CDR3 region has 14 residues. Germline trimming cut 6 bases from V and 9 bases from J; bases unmatched to any gene: 13. Germline assignment: CDR1 MNHEY and CDR2 SVGAGI. The CDR3 sequence is CASRLITGENRYTF. Written as DNA, the CDR3 is TGTGCCAGCAGGTTGATCACAGGGGAGAACCGCTACACCTTC.

The chain joins TRBV9 to TRBJ1-3; D ambiguous. The ends were cut back, 0 bases at V and 0 bases at J, with 7 bases in the middle. The CDR3 extends over 15 amino acids. Germline V gene data show CDR1 as SGDLS and CDR2 as YYNGEE. The CDR3 sequence is CASSVVGNSGNTIYF. CDR3 coding DNA: TGTGCCAGCAGCGTAGTCGGAAACTCTGGAAACACCATATATTTT.

This clone was recorded a few times. The chain joins TRBV10-3 to TRBJ2-1, with TRBD1 matching over 10 bases. The germline V gene encodes CDR1 ENHRY and CDR2 SYGVKD. Trimming at V came to 11 bases and at J to 7 bases, leaving 8 bases not matched to a gene. This CDR3 is built from 13 residues. CDR3 sequence reads: CAVGQGTGNEQFF. CDR3 nucleotides: TGTGCCGTGGGACAGGGGACGGGTAATGAGCAGTTCTTC.

This clone was seen a single time. V is TRBV18 and J is TRBJ1-4; D uncertain. Germline CDR1 and CDR2: KGHSH and LQKENI. V gave up 6 bases and J gave up 0 bases, with 17 bases separating them. The CDR3 is 17 amino acids. The CDR3 DNA sequence: TGTGCCAGCTCGCCTCTGGCGCGCACTGCAACTAATGAAAAACTGTTTTTT. This encodes CASSPLARTATNEKLFF. The variable domain in full, with the rest retrieved from reference TRBV18 and TRBJ1-4, is NAGVMQNPRHLVRRRGQEARLRCSPMKGHSHVYWYRQLPEEGLKFMVYLQKENIIDESGMPKERFSAEFPKEGPSILRIQQVVRGDSAAYFCASSPLARTATNEKLFFGSGTQLSVL.

The chain is built from TRBV19 and TRBJ1-1, with a weak D call TRBD1 (5 bases). The CDR3 is made up of 14 amino acids. Trimming took off 0 bases at V and 5 bases at J, with 10 bases between the two ends. Germline values: CDR1 LNHDA, CDR2 SQIVND (reference sequence). The CDR3 DNA reads as TGTGCCAGTAGTATAGATTGGGGGGGGACTGAAGCTTTCTTT. Its translation is CASSIDWGGTEAFF.

The chain is built from TRBV29-1 and TRBJ1-1; possibly TRBD1 for D (5 bases). The length of the CDR3 is 11 residues. V lost 0 bases to trimming and J lost 11 bases, with 10 bases between them. CDR1 is SQVTM, CDR2 ANQGSEA, per germline. In DNA, the CDR3 is TGCAGCGTTGAAGAAAACAGGATGGCTTTCTTT. It encodes CSVEENRMAFF.

This clone has more than one count but fewer than ten. The chain carries TRBV28 and TRBJ1-4; 8 nucleotides agree with TRBD1. Trimming took 5 bases from V and 0 from J; bases not matched to a gene: 2. CDR3 length: 15 amino acids. Germline-derived CDR1 and CDR2 are MDHEN and SYDVKM. As DNA, the CDR3 is TGTGCCAGCAGTACACAGGGGGCAACTAATGAAAAACTGTTTTTT. Amino acids: CASSTQGATNEKLFF. The full variable domain, in which reference TRBV28 and TRBJ1-4 provide the parts outside the CDR3, is DVKVTQSSRYLVKRTGEKVFLECVQDMDHENMFWYRQDPGLGLRLIYFSYDVKMKEKGDIPEGYSVSREKKERFSLILESASTNQTSMYLCASSTQGATNEKLFFGSGTQLSVL.

The gene calls are TRBV7-6 and TRBJ2-1; no reliable D call. CDR1 SGHVS and CDR2 FNYEAQ come from the germline V gene. V dropped 5 bases and J dropped 9 bases, with 17 bases sitting between them. CDR3 length: 14 amino acids. Here the CDR3 reads CASSQDFRIGEQFF. The CDR3 DNA is TGTGCCAGCAGCCAAGATTTTAGGATCGGTGAGCAGTTCTTC.

The chain links TRBV7-8 to TRBJ2-5, with TRBD2 identical over 14 bases. The germline gives CDR1 SGHVS, CDR2 FQNEAQ. This CDR3 comprises 16 residues. The V and J ends lost 3 bases and 1 base, in that order; junction bases with no gene match: 1. In DNA form, the CDR3 reads TGTGCCAGCAGCTTGGGGACTAGCGGGGGCCAAGAGACCCAGTACTTC. Translating gives CASSLGTSGGQETQYF.

This clone was seen only once. The V and J genes are TRBV6-6 and TRBJ2-2, with 8 nucleotides matching TRBD1. Per the germline V gene, CDR1 is MNHNY and CDR2 is SVGAGI (reference sequence). Trimming at V came to 4 bases and at J to 5 bases, leaving 6 bases not matched to a gene. CDR3 size: 15 residues. This CDR3 is CASSFTQGATGELFF. The CDR3 DNA is TGTGCCAGCAGTTTCACCCAGGGGGCAACCGGGGAGCTGTTTTTT.

This clone was recorded once. The genes are TRBV11-2 and TRBJ1-5; 9 positions agree with TRBD1. The CDR3 loop spans 16 amino acids. The germline CDR1 and CDR2 sequences are SGHAT and FQNNGV. Germline trimming cut 5 bases from V and 2 bases from J; bases unmatched to any gene: 7. The CDR3 loop reads CASSHSGQGGNQPQHF. The CDR3 nucleotides are TGTGCCAGCAGCCACTCGGGACAGGGAGGCAATCAGCCCCAGCATTTT.

The chain has TRBV29-1 and TRBJ1-2; weak D call: TRBD1 (5 bases). The CDR3 extends over 14 amino acids. Germline CDR1 reads SQVTM; CDR2 reads ANQGSEA. Deletions cut 3 bases from V and 0 bases from J, with 11 bases between. CDR3 loop: CSVDGDGTNYGYTF. DNA of the CDR3: TGCAGCGTTGACGGGGACGGAACTAACTATGGCTACACCTTC.

Within the sample, this clone is medium-sized. The J gene is TRBJ1-4, the V gene TRBV18; D is unclear. CDR3 size: 14 residues. V dropped 0 bases and J dropped 2 bases, with 4 bases sitting between them. CDR1 and CDR2 from the germline V gene are KGHSH and LQKENI. In DNA, the CDR3 is TGTGCCAGCTCACCACCCACCACTAATGAAAAACTGTTTTTT. This codes for CASSPPTTNEKLFF.

The chain carries TRBV19 and TRBJ1-5, with D hard to call. The CDR3 is 15 amino acids. The germline CDR1 and CDR2 sequences are LNHDA and SQIVND (reference sequence). V was pared by 3 bases and J by 0 bases, with 9 bases between. In nucleotides, the CDR3 is TGTGCCAGTAGTATGACGGGTTTTAGCAATCAGCCCCAGCATTTT. Amino acids: CASSMTGFSNQPQHF.

CDR3: CASSLLEEQYF. The CDR3 DNA is TGTGCCAGCAGCTTATTGGAGGAGCAGTACTTC. J is TRBJ2-7 and V is TRBV7-6; D not resolved. This CDR3 region has 11 residues. Trimming stripped 2 bases from V and 7 bases from J, with 6 bases between. CDR1 is SGHVS and CDR2 is FNYEAQ in the germline V gene.

The chain links TRBV5-4 to TRBJ2-1; D unresolved. CDR1 is SGHNT and CDR2 is YYREEE in the germline V gene (reference sequence). The CDR3 has 14 residues. The ends were cut back, 0 bases at V and 6 bases at J, with 10 bases in the middle. This CDR3 is CASSLDQMGNEQFF. CDR3 sequence (DNA): TGTGCCAGCAGCTTGGACCAAATGGGCAATGAGCAGTTCTTC. The full variable domain, completed using reference TRBV5-4 and TRBJ2-1, is ETGVTQSPTHLIKTRGQQVTLRCSSQSGHNTVSWYQQALGQGPQFIFQYYREEENGRGNFPPRFSGLQFPNYSSELNVNALELDDSALYLCASSLDQMGNEQFFGPGTRLTVL.

This chain connects TRBV7-2 to TRBJ1-1; the D is unclear. The germline V gene encodes CDR1 SGHTA and CDR2 FQGNSA. The V gene lost 0 bases and the J gene lost 1 base, with 3 bases spanning the gap. The CDR3 loop spans 13 amino acids. The CDR3 DNA is TGTGCCAGCAGCTTAGCGGGGAACACTGAAGCTTTCTTT. The encoded protein is CASSLAGNTEAFF. Together with reference TRBV7-2 and TRBJ1-1, the CDR3 gives the full variable domain: GAGVSQSPSNKVTEKGKDVELRCDPISGHTALYWYRQSLGQGLEFLIYFQGNSAPDKSGLPSDRFSAERTGGSVSTLTIQRTQQEDSAVYLCASSLAGNTEAFFGQGTRLTVV.

The V gene is TRBV5-1, the J gene TRBJ2-6; either TRBD1 or TRBD2 may supply D (5 bases each). V was pared by 2 bases and J by 0 bases, with 15 bases between. Germline CDR1 is SGHRS and CDR2 is YFSETQ. The CDR3 runs 18 residues. CDR3 protein: CASSFNRQGDSGANVLTF. In DNA form, the CDR3 reads TGCGCCAGCAGCTTCAACCGGCAGGGAGACTCTGGGGCCAACGTCCTGACTTTC.

The rearrangement links TRBV19 to TRBJ2-7; D gene unclear. The CDR3 spans 13 residues. CDR1 and CDR2 (germline): LNHDA, SQIVND (reference sequence). V dropped 3 bases and J dropped 3 bases, with 9 bases sitting between them. The CDR3 is CASSIGWVYEQYF. Written as DNA, the CDR3 is TGTGCCAGTAGTATTGGATGGGTCTACGAGCAGTACTTC.

The V gene is TRBV7-9, the J gene TRBJ1-6, with D hard to call. The CDR3 has 15 residues. From germline, CDR1 is SEHNR and CDR2 FQNEAQ (reference sequence). Trimming took 2 bases from V and 6 from J, leaving 11 bases between them. As DNA, the CDR3 is TGTGCCAGCAGCTTATGGCCGCCCTCTAATTCACCCCTCCACTTT. Encoded protein: CASSLWPPSNSPLHF. Complete variable domain (other parts from reference TRBV7-9 and TRBJ1-6): DTGVSQNPRHKITKRGQNVTFRCDPISEHNRLYWYRQTLGQGPEFLTYFQNEAQLEKSRLLSDRFSAERPKGSFSTLEIQRTEQGDSAMYLCASSLWPPSNSPLHFGNGTRLTVT.

The chain combines TRBV5-1 with TRBJ1-3, with D perhaps matching TRBD1 (6 bases). V lost 5 bases to trimming and J lost 0 bases, with 15 bases between them. The CDR3 is 16 amino acids. Germline V CDR1 and CDR2: SGHRS, YFSETQ. The CDR3 spells CASRAQGTPSGNTIYF. In DNA form, the CDR3 reads TGCGCCAGCAGGGCTCAGGGGACTCCCTCTGGAAACACCATATATTTT.

The CDR3 bases are TGTGCCAGCAGCCCGACAGGGGGAGCTTTCTTT. Amino acid sequence: CASSPTGGAFF. V gene TRBV14 combines with J gene TRBJ1-1; 9 nucleotides match TRBD1. CDR1 is SGHDN and CDR2 is FVKESK in the germline V gene. This CDR3 is 11 amino acids long. V was clipped by 4 bases and J by 10 bases; unmatched bases: 1. Variable domain in full (rest from reference TRBV14 and TRBJ1-1): EAGVTQFPSHSVIEKGQTVTLRCDPISGHDNLYWYRRVMGKEIKFLLHFVKESKQDESGMPNNRFLAERTGGTYSTLKVQPAELEDSGVYFCASSPTGGAFFGQGTRLTVV.

V is TRBV29-1 and J is TRBJ1-2, with 9 bases aligning to TRBD1. V was pared by 1 base and J by 8 bases, with 11 bases of the junction left unmatched. CDR3 length equals 15 residues. Germline-derived CDR1 and CDR2 are SQVTM and ANQGSEA. CDR3 DNA: TGCAGCGTTGAAGGTGGTTCCGGACAGGGGAAAGGCTACACCTTC. It translates to CSVEGGSGQGKGYTF.

This clone was seen a single time. The genes are TRBV18 and TRBJ2-3; 7 nucleotides match TRBD2. The CDR3 loop spans 14 amino acids. Germline CDR1 and CDR2: KGHSH and LQKENI. J was trimmed by 4 bases and V by 4 bases; bases with no gene match: 5. The CDR3 protein is CASSQATSADTQYF. CDR3 coding DNA: TGTGCCAGCTCACAGGCCACTAGCGCAGATACGCAGTATTTT. Filled out from reference TRBV18 and TRBJ2-3, the complete variable domain reads NAGVMQNPRHLVRRRGQEARLRCSPMKGHSHVYWYRQLPEEGLKFMVYLQKENIIDESGMPKERFSAEFPKEGPSILRIQQVVRGDSAAYFCASSQATSADTQYFGPGTRLTVL.

The rearrangement links TRBV29-1 to TRBJ1-2; D gene unclear. Germline V lookup: CDR1 SQVTM, CDR2 ANQGSEA. The ends were cut back, 6 bases at V and 8 bases at J, with 10 bases in the middle. This CDR3 is 10 amino acids long. CDR3 sequence (DNA): TGCAGCGTAGCGGACGGCGGCTACACCTTC. Protein sequence: CSVADGGYTF. Based on the CDR3 plus reference TRBV29-1 and TRBJ1-2, the full variable domain is SAVISQKPSRDICQRGTSLTIQCQVDSQVTMMFWYRQQPGQSLTLIATANQGSEATYESGFVIDKFPISRPNLTFSTLTVSNMSPEDSSIYLCSVADGGYTFGSGTRLTVV.